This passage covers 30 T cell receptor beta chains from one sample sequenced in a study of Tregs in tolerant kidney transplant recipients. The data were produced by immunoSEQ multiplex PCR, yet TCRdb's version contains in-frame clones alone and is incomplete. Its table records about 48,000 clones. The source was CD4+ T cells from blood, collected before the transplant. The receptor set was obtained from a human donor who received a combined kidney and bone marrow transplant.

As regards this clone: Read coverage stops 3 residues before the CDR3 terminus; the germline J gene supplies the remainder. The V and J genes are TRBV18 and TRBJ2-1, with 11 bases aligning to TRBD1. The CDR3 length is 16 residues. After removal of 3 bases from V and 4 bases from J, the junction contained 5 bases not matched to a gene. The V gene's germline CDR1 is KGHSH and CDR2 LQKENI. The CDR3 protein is CASSPRGTGGYNEQFF. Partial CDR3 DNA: TGTGCCAGCTCACCCCGTGGGACAGGGGGGTACAATGAG.

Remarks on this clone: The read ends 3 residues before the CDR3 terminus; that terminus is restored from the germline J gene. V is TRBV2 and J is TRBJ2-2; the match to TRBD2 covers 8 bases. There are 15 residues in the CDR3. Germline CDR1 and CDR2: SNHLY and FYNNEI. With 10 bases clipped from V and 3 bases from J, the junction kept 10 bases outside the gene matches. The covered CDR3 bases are TGTGCCACCACCTTAGCGGGGCCCCACACCGGGGAG. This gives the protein CATTLAGPHTGE. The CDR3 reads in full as CATTLAGPHTGELFF.

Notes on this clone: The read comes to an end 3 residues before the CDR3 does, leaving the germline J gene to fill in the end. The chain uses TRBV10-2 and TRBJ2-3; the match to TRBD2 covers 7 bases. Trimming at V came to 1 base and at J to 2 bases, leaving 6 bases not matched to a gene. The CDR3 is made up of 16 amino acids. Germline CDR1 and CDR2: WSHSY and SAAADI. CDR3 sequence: CASSEWGGRNTDTQYF. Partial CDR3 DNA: TGCGCCAGCAGTGAGTGGGGGGGAAGGAACACAGATACG.

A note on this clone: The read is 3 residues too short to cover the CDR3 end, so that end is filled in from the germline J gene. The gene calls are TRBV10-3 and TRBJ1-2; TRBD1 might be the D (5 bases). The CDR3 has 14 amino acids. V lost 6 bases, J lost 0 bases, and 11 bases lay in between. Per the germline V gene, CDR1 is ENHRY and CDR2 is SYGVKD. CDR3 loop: CAISPGGTNYGYTF. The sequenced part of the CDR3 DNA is TGTGCCATCAGCCCGGGGGGAACTAACTATGGC.

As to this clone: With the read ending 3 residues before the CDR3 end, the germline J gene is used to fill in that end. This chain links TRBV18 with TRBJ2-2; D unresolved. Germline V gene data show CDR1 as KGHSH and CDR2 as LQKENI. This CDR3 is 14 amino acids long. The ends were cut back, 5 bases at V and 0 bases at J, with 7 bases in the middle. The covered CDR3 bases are TGTGCCAGCTCAAACAGCCCGAACACCGGGGAG. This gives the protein CASSNSPNTGE. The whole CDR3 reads CASSNSPNTGELFF.

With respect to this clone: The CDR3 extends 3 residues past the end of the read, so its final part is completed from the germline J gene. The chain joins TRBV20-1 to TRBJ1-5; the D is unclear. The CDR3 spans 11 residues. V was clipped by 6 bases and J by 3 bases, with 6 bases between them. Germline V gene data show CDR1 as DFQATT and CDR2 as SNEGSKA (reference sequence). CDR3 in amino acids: CSAGHNQPQHF. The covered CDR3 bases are TGCAGTGCAGGGCACAATCAGCCC.

The DNA read from the CDR3 is TGTGCCAGCGGGACTAGCGGGAGGGTTGAG. Residues: CASGTSGRVE. The CDR3 in its entirety is CASGTSGRVEQFF. The chain joins TRBV27 to TRBJ2-1; 16 positions match TRBD2. With the read ending 3 residues before the CDR3 end, the germline J gene is used to fill in that end. Germline V lookup: CDR1 MNHEY, CDR2 SMNVEV (reference sequence). V was clipped by 8 bases and J by 9 bases; unmatched bases: 1. The CDR3 length is 13 residues.

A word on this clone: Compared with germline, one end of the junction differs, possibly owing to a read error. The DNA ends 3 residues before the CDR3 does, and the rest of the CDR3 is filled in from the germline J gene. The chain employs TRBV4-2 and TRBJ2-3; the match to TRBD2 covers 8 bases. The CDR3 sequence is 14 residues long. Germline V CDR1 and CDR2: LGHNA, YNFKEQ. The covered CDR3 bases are TGCGCCAGCAGCCAGCAGCGGGAGTCAGATACG. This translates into CASSQQRESDT. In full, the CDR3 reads CASSQQRESDTQYF.

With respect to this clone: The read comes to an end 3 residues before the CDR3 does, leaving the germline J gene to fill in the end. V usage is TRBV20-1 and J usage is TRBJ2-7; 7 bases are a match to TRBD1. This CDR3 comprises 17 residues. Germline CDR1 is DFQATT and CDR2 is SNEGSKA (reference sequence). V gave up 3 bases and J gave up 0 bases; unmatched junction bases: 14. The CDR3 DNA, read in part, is TGCAGTGCTAGGCAACAACCTCATTGGGACAGCTCCTACGAG. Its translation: CSARQQPHWDSSYE. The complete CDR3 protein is CSARQQPHWDSSYEQYF.

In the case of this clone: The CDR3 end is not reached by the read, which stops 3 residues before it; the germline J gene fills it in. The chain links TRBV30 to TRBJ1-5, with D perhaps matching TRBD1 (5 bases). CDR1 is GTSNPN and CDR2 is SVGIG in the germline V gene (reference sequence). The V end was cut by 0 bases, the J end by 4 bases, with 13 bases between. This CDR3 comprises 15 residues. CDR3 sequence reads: CAWSVGGVGNQPQHF. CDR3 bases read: TGTGCCTGGAGTGTAGGAGGGGTAGGGAATCAGCCC.

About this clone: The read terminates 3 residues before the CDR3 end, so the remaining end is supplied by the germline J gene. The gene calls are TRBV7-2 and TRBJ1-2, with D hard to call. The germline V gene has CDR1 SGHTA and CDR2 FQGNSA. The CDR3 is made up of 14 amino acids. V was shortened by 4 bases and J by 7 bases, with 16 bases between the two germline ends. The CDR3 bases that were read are TGTGCCAGCAGCTCAGACGAGGCTAGAACTGGC. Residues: CASSSDEARTG. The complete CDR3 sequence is CASSSDEARTGYTF.

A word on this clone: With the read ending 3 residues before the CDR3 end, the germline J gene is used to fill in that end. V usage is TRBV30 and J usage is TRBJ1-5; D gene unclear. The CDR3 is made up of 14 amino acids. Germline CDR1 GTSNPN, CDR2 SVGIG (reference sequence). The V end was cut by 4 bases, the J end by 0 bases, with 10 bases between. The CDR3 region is CAWNKGYSNQPQHF. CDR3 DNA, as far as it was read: TGTGCCTGGAATAAAGGGTATAGCAATCAGCCC. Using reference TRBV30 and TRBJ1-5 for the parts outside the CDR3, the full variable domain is SQTIHQWPATLVQPVGSPLSLECTVEGTSNPNLYWYRQAAGRGLQLLFYSVGIGQISSEVPQNLSASRPQDRQFILSSKKLLLSDSGFYLCAWNKGYSNQPQHFGDGTRLSIL.

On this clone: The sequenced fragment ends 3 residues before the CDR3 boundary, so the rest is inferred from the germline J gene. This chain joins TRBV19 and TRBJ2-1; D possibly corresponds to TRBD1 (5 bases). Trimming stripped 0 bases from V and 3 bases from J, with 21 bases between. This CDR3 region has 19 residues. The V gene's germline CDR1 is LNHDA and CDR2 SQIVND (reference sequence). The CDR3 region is CASSIEIPTGHSFYNEQFF. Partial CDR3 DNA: TGTGCCAGTAGTATAGAAATCCCAACAGGACACTCGTTCTACAATGAG.

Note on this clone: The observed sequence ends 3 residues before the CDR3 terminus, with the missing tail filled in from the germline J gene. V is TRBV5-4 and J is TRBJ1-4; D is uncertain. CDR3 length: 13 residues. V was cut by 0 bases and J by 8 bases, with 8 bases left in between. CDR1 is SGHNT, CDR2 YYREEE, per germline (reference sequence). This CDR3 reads CASSLDRSEKLFF. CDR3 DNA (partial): TGTGCCAGCAGCTTGGACCGTAGCGAAAAA.

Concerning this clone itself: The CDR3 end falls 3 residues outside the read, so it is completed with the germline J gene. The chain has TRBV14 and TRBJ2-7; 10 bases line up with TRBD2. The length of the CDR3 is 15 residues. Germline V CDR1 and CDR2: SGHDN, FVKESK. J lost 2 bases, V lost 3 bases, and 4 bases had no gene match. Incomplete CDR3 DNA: TGTGCCAGCAGCCAGAGGACTAGCGGAGCCTACGAG. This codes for CASSQRTSGAYE. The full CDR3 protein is CASSQRTSGAYEQYF.

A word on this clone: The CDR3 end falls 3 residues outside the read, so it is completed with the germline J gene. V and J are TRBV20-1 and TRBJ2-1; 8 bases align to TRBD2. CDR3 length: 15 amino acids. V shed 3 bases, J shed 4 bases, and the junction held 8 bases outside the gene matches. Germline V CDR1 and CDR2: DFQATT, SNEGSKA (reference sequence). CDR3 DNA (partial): TGCAGTGCTAGTGTTGTTACTAGCGGTTACAATGAG. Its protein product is CSASVVTSGYNE. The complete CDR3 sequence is CSASVVTSGYNEQFF.

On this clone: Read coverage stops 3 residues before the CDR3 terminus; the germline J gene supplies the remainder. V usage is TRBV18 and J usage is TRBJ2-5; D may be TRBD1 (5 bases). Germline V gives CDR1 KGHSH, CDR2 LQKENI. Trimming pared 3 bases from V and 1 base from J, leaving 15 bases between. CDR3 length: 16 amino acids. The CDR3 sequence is CASSPGLRTPQETQYF. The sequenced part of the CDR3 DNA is TGTGCCAGCTCACCTGGGCTCCGGACACCCCAAGAGACC.

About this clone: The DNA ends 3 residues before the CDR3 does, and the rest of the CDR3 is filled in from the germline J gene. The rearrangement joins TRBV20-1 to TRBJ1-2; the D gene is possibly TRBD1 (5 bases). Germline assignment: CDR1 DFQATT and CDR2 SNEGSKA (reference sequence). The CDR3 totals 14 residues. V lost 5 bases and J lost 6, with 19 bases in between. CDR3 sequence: CSAFLEAGQDGYTF. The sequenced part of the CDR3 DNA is TGCAGTGCTTTCCTGGAAGCTGGACAAGATGGC.

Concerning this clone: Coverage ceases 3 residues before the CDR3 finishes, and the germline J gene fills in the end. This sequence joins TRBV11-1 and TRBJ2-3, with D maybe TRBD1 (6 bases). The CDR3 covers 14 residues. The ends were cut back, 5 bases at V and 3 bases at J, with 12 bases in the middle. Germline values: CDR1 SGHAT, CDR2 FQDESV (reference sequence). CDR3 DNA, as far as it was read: TGTGCCAGCAGCCCAAGGACAGAAACAGATACG. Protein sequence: CASSPRTETDT. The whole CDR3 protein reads CASSPRTETDTQYF.

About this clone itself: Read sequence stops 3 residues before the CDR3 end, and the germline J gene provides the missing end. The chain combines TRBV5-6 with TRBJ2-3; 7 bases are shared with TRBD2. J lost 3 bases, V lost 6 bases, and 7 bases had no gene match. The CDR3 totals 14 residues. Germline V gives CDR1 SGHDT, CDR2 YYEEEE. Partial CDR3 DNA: TGTGCCAGCACCCCCGGGACTATTACAGATACG. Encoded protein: CASTPGTITDT. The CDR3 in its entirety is CASTPGTITDTQYF. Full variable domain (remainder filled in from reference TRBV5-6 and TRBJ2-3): DAGVTQSPTHLIKTRGQQVTLRCSPKSGHDTVSWYQQALGQGPQFIFQYYEEEERQRGNFPDRFSGHQFPNYSSELNVNALLLGDSALYLCASTPGTITDTQYFGPGTRLTVL.

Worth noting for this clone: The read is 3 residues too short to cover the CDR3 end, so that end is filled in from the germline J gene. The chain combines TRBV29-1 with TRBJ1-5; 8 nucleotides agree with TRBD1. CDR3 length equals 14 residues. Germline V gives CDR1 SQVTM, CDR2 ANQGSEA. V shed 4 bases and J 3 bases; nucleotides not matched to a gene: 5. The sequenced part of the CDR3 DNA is TGCAGCGTTGGAGGGGACAGGAACAATCAGCCC. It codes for CSVGGDRNNQP. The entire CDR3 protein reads CSVGGDRNNQPQHF. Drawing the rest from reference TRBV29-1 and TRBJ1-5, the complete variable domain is SAVISQKPSRDICQRGTSLTIQCQVDSQVTMMFWYRQQPGQSLTLIATANQGSEATYESGFVIDKFPISRPNLTFSTLTVSNMSPEDSSIYLCSVGGDRNNQPQHFGDGTRLSIL.

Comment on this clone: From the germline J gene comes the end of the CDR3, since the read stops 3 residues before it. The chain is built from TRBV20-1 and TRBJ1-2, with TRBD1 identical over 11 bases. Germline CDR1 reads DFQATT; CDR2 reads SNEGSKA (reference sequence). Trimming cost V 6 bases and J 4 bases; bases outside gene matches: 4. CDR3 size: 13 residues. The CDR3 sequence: CSAWTGGTYGYTF. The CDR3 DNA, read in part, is TGCAGTGCCTGGACAGGGGGCACCTATGGC.

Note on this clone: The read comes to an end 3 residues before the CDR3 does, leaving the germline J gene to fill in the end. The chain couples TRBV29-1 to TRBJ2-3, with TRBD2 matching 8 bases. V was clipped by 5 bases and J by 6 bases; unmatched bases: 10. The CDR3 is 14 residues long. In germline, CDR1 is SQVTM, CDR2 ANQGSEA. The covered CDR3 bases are TGCAGCGTTTATACTAGCGGTACACAGGATACG. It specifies CSVYTSGTQDT. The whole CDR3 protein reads CSVYTSGTQDTQYF.

The DNA read from the CDR3 is TGTGCCAGCAGTGCCCATGGGGGACAGTACAATGAG. It specifies CASSAHGGQYNE. The entire CDR3 is CASSAHGGQYNEQFF. This sequence joins TRBV6-1 and TRBJ2-1, with TRBD1 matching 7 bases. The sequence runs out 3 residues before the end of the CDR3; the remainder is reconstructed from the germline J gene. The V segment lost 4 bases and the J segment 4 bases; nucleotides outside the gene matches: 7. The CDR3 consists of 15 residues. CDR1 MNHNS and CDR2 SASEGT come from the germline V gene.

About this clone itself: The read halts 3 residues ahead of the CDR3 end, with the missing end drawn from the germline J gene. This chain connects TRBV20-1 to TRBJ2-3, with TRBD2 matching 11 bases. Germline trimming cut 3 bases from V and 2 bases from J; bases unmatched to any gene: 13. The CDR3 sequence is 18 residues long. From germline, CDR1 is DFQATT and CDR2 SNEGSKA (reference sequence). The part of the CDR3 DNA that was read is TGCAGTGCTAGTAAGGGGTTAGCGGGAGGGAGTTTCACAGATACG. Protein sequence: CSASKGLAGGSFTDT. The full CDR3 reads CSASKGLAGGSFTDTQYF.

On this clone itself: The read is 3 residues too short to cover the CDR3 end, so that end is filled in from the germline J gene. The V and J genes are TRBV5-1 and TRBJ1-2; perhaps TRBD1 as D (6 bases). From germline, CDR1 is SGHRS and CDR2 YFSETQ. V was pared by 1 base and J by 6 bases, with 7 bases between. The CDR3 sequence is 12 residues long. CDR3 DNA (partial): TGCGCCAGCAGCTTGAACAGGGATGGC. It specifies CASSLNRDG. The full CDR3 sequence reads CASSLNRDGYTF.

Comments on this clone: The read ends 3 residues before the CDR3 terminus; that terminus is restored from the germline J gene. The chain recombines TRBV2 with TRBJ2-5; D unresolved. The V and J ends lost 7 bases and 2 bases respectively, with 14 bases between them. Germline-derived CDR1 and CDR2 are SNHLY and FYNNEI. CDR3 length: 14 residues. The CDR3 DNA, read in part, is TGTGCCAGCACCCTCCCGGCACAGCAAGAGACC. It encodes CASTLPAQQET. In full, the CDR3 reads CASTLPAQQETQYF.

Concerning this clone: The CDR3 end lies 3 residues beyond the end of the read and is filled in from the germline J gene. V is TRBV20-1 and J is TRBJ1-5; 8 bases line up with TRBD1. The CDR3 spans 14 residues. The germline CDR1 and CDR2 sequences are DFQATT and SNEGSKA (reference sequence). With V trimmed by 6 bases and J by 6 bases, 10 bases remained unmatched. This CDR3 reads CSATQGAAGQPQHF. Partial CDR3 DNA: TGCAGTGCCACCCAGGGGGCGGCAGGTCAGCCC.

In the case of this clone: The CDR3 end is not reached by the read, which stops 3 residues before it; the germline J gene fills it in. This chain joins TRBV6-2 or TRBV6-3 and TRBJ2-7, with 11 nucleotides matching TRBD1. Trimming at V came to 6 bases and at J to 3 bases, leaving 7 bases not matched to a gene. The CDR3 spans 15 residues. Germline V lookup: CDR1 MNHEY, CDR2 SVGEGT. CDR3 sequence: CASSPGQGDYYEQYF. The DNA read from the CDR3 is TGTGCCAGCAGCCCGGGACAGGGGGACTACTACGAG.

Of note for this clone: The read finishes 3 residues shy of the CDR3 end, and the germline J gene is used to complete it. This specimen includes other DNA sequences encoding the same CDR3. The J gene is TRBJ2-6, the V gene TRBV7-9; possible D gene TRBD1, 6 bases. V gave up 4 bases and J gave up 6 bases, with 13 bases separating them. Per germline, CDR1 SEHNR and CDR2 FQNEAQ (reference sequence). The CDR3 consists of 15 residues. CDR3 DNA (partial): TGTGCCAGCAGCTCTTTCGACAGGCCGGCCAACGTC. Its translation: CASSSFDRPANV. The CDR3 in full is CASSSFDRPANVLTF.